The rows below give T cell receptor beta chains drawn from one sample of a study of beta chain features in type 1 diabetes. Repertoires were generated with immunoSEQ multiplex PCR, while TCRdb's copy carries only in-frame clones and drops some. The sample consists of 400,000 to 550,000 clones, about 10% of them appearing once. Sequenced: naive CD4+ T cells from blood. The source is a woman under 30 in good health. Both conserved end residues are part of each CDR3. A D gene is named only where the DNA matches it firmly. Clone size appears in some rows only: once, few, many, or a class for an expanded clone.

d_gene: TRBD2
j_gene: TRBJ2-1
abundance: few
v_gene: TRBV7-2
CDR3nt: TGTGCCAGCAGCTCTCCGGGACTAGTGCCCAATGAGCAGTTCTTC
CDR3aa: CASSSPGLVPNEQFF

d_gene: NA
j_gene: TRBJ2-1
abundance: few
v_gene: TRBV20-1
CDR3nt: TGCAGTGCTAGCAAGGGTGAGCAGTTCTTC
CDR3aa: CSASKGEQFF

d_gene: NA
j_gene: TRBJ1-1
abundance: NA
v_gene: TRBV7-9
CDR3nt: TGTGCCAGCAGCTCGAAAGCGCATTTGGCGGAAGCTTTCTTT
CDR3aa: CASSSKAHLAEAFF

d_gene: NA
j_gene: TRBJ2-1
abundance: NA
v_gene: TRBV9
CDR3nt: TGTGCCAGCAGCTCGAAGGGGAATGAGCAGTTCTTC
CDR3aa: CASSSKGNEQFF

d_gene: NA
j_gene: TRBJ1-1
abundance: NA
v_gene: TRBV4-2
CDR3nt: TGTGCCAGCAGCCAAGATTTAGGGCAAAATGAAGCTTTCTTT
CDR3aa: CASSQDLGQNEAFF

d_gene: NA
j_gene: TRBJ2-7
abundance: few
v_gene: TRBV27
CDR3nt: TGTGCCAGCAGTTTCGGGCGCGAGCAGTACTTC
CDR3aa: CASSFGREQYF

d_gene: TRBD2
j_gene: TRBJ2-4
abundance: NA
v_gene: TRBV4-3
CDR3nt: TGCGCCAGCAGCCAAGTGACGGGGACTACCAAAAACATTCAGTACTTC
CDR3aa: CASSQVTGTTKNIQYF

d_gene: NA
j_gene: TRBJ2-3
abundance: NA
v_gene: TRBV7-3
CDR3nt: TGTGCCAGCAGCTTGGACAATCGGGGAGATACGCAGTATTTT
CDR3aa: CASSLDNRGDTQYF

d_gene: NA
j_gene: TRBJ1-5
abundance: NA
v_gene: TRBV30
CDR3nt: TGTGCCTGGAGTGTACACCCCAGGGTTGCATATAGCAATCAGCCCCAGCATTTT
CDR3aa: CAWSVHPRVAYSNQPQHF

d_gene: NA
j_gene: TRBJ1-3
abundance: few
v_gene: TRBV29-1
CDR3nt: TGCAGCGTTGGACATAGTGGGAACACCATATATTTT
CDR3aa: CSVGHSGNTIYF

d_gene: NA
j_gene: TRBJ1-5
abundance: NA
v_gene: TRBV7-8
CDR3nt: TGTGCCAGCAGCTCACCCCTCGGTATGGACAATCAGCCCCAGCATTTT
CDR3aa: CASSSPLGMDNQPQHF

d_gene: NA
j_gene: TRBJ1-1
abundance: few
v_gene: TRBV4-1
CDR3nt: TGCGCCAGCAGCCAAGGGAGGGCAAGGGGCCTGAACACTGAAGCTTTCTTT
CDR3aa: CASSQGRARGLNTEAFF

d_gene: NA
j_gene: TRBJ2-1
abundance: few
v_gene: TRBV9
CDR3nt: TGTGCCAGCAGCGTAGGCGGTAGCGGCATTTACAATGAGCAGTTCTTC
CDR3aa: CASSVGGSGIYNEQFF

d_gene: NA
j_gene: TRBJ2-1
abundance: few
v_gene: TRBV7-8
CDR3nt: TGTGCCAGCAGCTTATACGGCCAGGGAGCGAGCAATGAGCAGTTCTTC
CDR3aa: CASSLYGQGASNEQFF

d_gene: NA
j_gene: TRBJ1-1
abundance: NA
v_gene: TRBV7-9
CDR3nt: TGTGCCAGCAGCTTAGCCTCTGGGGCCGGCACTGAAGCTTTCTTT
CDR3aa: CASSLASGAGTEAFF

d_gene: TRBD2
j_gene: TRBJ2-3
abundance: few
v_gene: TRBV15
CDR3nt: TGTGCCACCAGCATCGGACTAGCCCTAAGCACAGATACGCAGTATTTT
CDR3aa: CATSIGLALSTDTQYF

d_gene: NA
j_gene: TRBJ2-1
abundance: NA
v_gene: TRBV2
CDR3nt: TGTGCCAGCAGTCTTTATGGGACTTCCAATGAGCAGTTCTTC
CDR3aa: CASSLYGTSNEQFF

d_gene: TRBD2
j_gene: TRBJ2-3
abundance: NA
v_gene: TRBV11-2
CDR3nt: TGTGCCAGCAGCTCTACTAGCGGGAGGGCAGATACGCAGTATTTT
CDR3aa: CASSSTSGRADTQYF

d_gene: NA
j_gene: TRBJ2-4
abundance: NA
v_gene: TRBV5-1
CDR3nt: TGCGCCAGCAGCCCTAGCGTACTAGCCAAAAACATTCAGTACTTC
CDR3aa: CASSPSVLAKNIQYF

d_gene: NA
j_gene: TRBJ1-1
abundance: NA
v_gene: TRBV29-1
CDR3nt: TGCAGCGCGAACAGGGTGAACACTGAAGCTTTCTTT
CDR3aa: CSANRVNTEAFF

d_gene: TRBD2
j_gene: TRBJ2-1
abundance: NA
v_gene: TRBV27
CDR3nt: TGTGCCAGCAGTTTCGGGACTAGCACTAGCTCCTACAATGAGCAGTTCTTC
CDR3aa: CASSFGTSTSSYNEQFF

d_gene: NA
j_gene: TRBJ1-6
abundance: NA
v_gene: TRBV21-1
CDR3nt: TGTGCCAGCAGCAAGGGTCTGCTGACCTCACCCCTCCACTTT
CDR3aa: CASSKGLLTSPLHF

d_gene: NA
j_gene: TRBJ1-1
abundance: few
v_gene: TRBV30
CDR3nt: TGTGCCTGGAGTCCGGGTTACACTGAAGCTTTCTTT
CDR3aa: CAWSPGYTEAFF

d_gene: TRBD2
j_gene: TRBJ2-1
abundance: NA
v_gene: TRBV7-3
CDR3nt: TGTGCCAGCAGCTTATTAGGCGGGAGCTCCTACAATGAGCAGTTCTTC
CDR3aa: CASSLLGGSSYNEQFF

d_gene: NA
j_gene: TRBJ1-1
abundance: few
v_gene: TRBV30
CDR3nt: TGTGCCTTTCGGGACGTGAACACTGAAGCTTTCTTT
CDR3aa: CAFRDVNTEAFF

d_gene: NA
j_gene: TRBJ2-7
abundance: few
v_gene: TRBV7-2
CDR3nt: TGTGCCAGCAGCTTAGCCAAGACAGGCTCCTACGAGCAGTACTTC
CDR3aa: CASSLAKTGSYEQYF

d_gene: NA
j_gene: TRBJ2-7
abundance: few
v_gene: TRBV6-5
CDR3nt: TGTGCCAGCAGTTACTCTCGCGGCGCGGGTGAGCAGTACTTC
CDR3aa: CASSYSRGAGEQYF

d_gene: NA
j_gene: TRBJ2-1
abundance: NA
v_gene: TRBV7-3
CDR3nt: TGTGCCAGCAGCTTATACCCGCAGGGTGCCTACAATGAGCAGTTCTTC
CDR3aa: CASSLYPQGAYNEQFF

d_gene: NA
j_gene: TRBJ1-5
abundance: NA
v_gene: TRBV5-1
CDR3nt: TGCGCCAGCAGCTTGGAGGGGTCTAATCAGCCCCAGCATTTT
CDR3aa: CASSLEGSNQPQHF

d_gene: TRBD1
j_gene: TRBJ1-2
abundance: few
v_gene: TRBV7-9
CDR3nt: TGTGCCAGCAGAAGGACAGGGGCCTACTATGGCTACACCTTC
CDR3aa: CASRRTGAYYGYTF

d_gene: NA
j_gene: TRBJ1-6
abundance: NA
v_gene: TRBV7-9
CDR3nt: TGTGCCAGCAGCCTTAACAGGGTGGGGTCACCCCTCCACTTT
CDR3aa: CASSLNRVGSPLHF

d_gene: NA
j_gene: TRBJ1-1
abundance: few
v_gene: TRBV30
CDR3nt: TGTGCCTGGAGAAGGCACGGCTCGGGGAACACTGAAGCTTTCTTT
CDR3aa: CAWRRHGSGNTEAFF

d_gene: NA
j_gene: TRBJ2-1
abundance: NA
v_gene: TRBV15
CDR3nt: TGTGCCACCAGCAGCATAGCTCTGGGCAGGGCCCGGGGTGGGCAGTTCTTC
CDR3aa: CATSSIALGRARGGQFF

d_gene: NA
j_gene: TRBJ2-5
abundance: few
v_gene: TRBV18
CDR3nt: TGTGCCAGCTCCCTCGCCGGGGCAGAGACCCAGTACTTC
CDR3aa: CASSLAGAETQYF

d_gene: TRBD2
j_gene: TRBJ2-1
abundance: NA
v_gene: TRBV15
CDR3nt: TGTGCCACCAGCAGAGGGCCAGCGGGGTCCTACAATGAGCAGTTCTTC
CDR3aa: CATSRGPAGSYNEQFF

d_gene: NA
j_gene: TRBJ2-7
abundance: few
v_gene: TRBV7-6
CDR3nt: TGTGCCAGCAGCTTTAACATCCAGGGAAAGAGCTCCTACGAGCAGTACTTC
CDR3aa: CASSFNIQGKSSYEQYF

d_gene: NA
j_gene: TRBJ2-3
abundance: few
v_gene: TRBV29-1
CDR3nt: TGCAGCGTTGGACAGCACACAGATACGCAGTATTTT
CDR3aa: CSVGQHTDTQYF

d_gene: NA
j_gene: TRBJ2-5
abundance: NA
v_gene: TRBV28
CDR3nt: TGTGCCAGCAGTTTTTGGTCGGCGAGCGGTCAAGAGACCCAGTACTTC
CDR3aa: CASSFWSASGQETQYF

d_gene: NA
j_gene: TRBJ2-2
abundance: few
v_gene: TRBV2
CDR3nt: TGTGCCAGCAGTGAGCTGGGCACCGGGGAGCTGTTTTTT
CDR3aa: CASSELGTGELFF

d_gene: NA
j_gene: TRBJ1-4
abundance: few
v_gene: TRBV29-1
CDR3nt: TGCAGCGTCGGTTGGAGGGCTGAAAAACTGTTTTTT
CDR3aa: CSVGWRAEKLFF

d_gene: NA
j_gene: TRBJ2-5
abundance: few
v_gene: TRBV30
CDR3nt: TGTGCCTGGAGTCCCAAGGGGGAGGCTAAAGAGACCCAGTACTTC
CDR3aa: CAWSPKGEAKETQYF

d_gene: TRBD2
j_gene: TRBJ2-1
abundance: NA
v_gene: TRBV12-5
CDR3nt: TGTGCTAGTGGCCGCCCGACTAGCGGGAGACGGCTTGAGCAGTTCTTC
CDR3aa: CASGRPTSGRRLEQFF

d_gene: TRBD2
j_gene: TRBJ2-7
abundance: NA
v_gene: TRBV6-6
CDR3nt: TGTGCCAGCAGCCGGGGGGCCTACGAGCAGTACTTC
CDR3aa: CASSRGAYEQYF

d_gene: NA
j_gene: TRBJ2-6
abundance: NA
v_gene: TRBV19
CDR3nt: TGTGCCAGTAGGGTATTTGGGGCCAACGTCCTGACTTTC
CDR3aa: CASRVFGANVLTF

d_gene: NA
j_gene: TRBJ2-5
abundance: NA
v_gene: TRBV10-3
CDR3nt: TGTGCCATCTCTTTTGCGAAAGAGACCCAGTACTTC
CDR3aa: CAISFAKETQYF

d_gene: NA
j_gene: TRBJ2-3
abundance: NA
v_gene: TRBV6-4
CDR3nt: TGTGCCAGCAGTGACCAGGCTGGAGCAGATACGCAGTATTTT
CDR3aa: CASSDQAGADTQYF

d_gene: NA
j_gene: TRBJ2-1
abundance: NA
v_gene: TRBV5-1
CDR3nt: TGCGCCAGCAGCTTTGGTGTTCACAATGAGCAGTTCTTC
CDR3aa: CASSFGVHNEQFF

d_gene: TRBD2
j_gene: TRBJ2-3
abundance: NA
v_gene: TRBV2
CDR3nt: TGTGCCAGCAGTGATAATGGCGGGGGAGATACGCAGTATTTT
CDR3aa: CASSDNGGGDTQYF

d_gene: NA
j_gene: TRBJ2-5
abundance: NA
v_gene: TRBV2
CDR3nt: TGTGCCAGCAGTGAAGCGTCTGGTCTCCAAGAGACCCAGTACTTC
CDR3aa: CASSEASGLQETQYF

d_gene: TRBD1
j_gene: TRBJ2-5
abundance: NA
v_gene: TRBV15
CDR3nt: TGTGCCACCAGCAGAGAAAATCAGGGGGTAGGGGAGACCCAGTACTTC
CDR3aa: CATSRENQGVGETQYF

d_gene: NA
j_gene: TRBJ2-1
abundance: NA
v_gene: TRBV5-1
CDR3nt: TGCGCCAGCAGCCGACAGGGAGGACAAAATGAGCAGTTCTTC
CDR3aa: CASSRQGGQNEQFF